Reported below is one T cell receptor beta chain. The antigen is not known. The trim removed 2 bases at V and 7 bases at J, leaving 5 bases unmatched. The CDR3 spans 14 residues. Germline CDR1 is MNHEY and CDR2 is SMNVEV (reference sequence). The time point denotes: new active TB diagnosis, blood taken before or within 7 days of starting treatment. This record comes from a study of T cells in tuberculosis. Assay: immunoSEQ multiplex PCR; the TCRdb copy retains only in-frame clones and omits some. Of about 35,000 clones in the sample, over 85% were seen once. Study results and limitations: Active tuberculosis alpha repertoires lay closer to GMM-specific TCRs than controls'.

This chain links TRBV27 with TRBJ2-1; TRBD1 matches 7 bases. The source is an adult with tuberculosis. This specimen consisted of PBMCs, obtained at tuberculosis diagnosis. The CDR3, as DNA: TGTGCCAGCAGTTTACAAGGGGGCGGGAATGAGCAGTTCTTC. Translation gives CASSLQGGGNEQFF.